Following are 25 T cell receptor beta chains from one sample sequenced in a study of Ad26.COV2.S vaccination and SARS-CoV-2 variants. Method: immunoSEQ multiplex PCR; TCRdb's copy keeps in-frame clones and lacks some. The repertoire has approximately 300,000 clones, about 82% of them found once; the top ten carry approximately 2.1%. The treatment is: some 19 received Ad26.COV2.S at low or high dose, single or two shots; about 5 received placebo; per-sample allocation not given. Sampling happened 63 days after the first vaccine or placebo injection. The starting material was peripheral blood, obtained in a trial of Ad26.COV2.S vaccine versus placebo. These receptors came from a person between 18 and 59 years old who received the Ad26.COV2.S COVID-19 vaccine or a placebo.

The chain couples TRBV29-1 to TRBJ1-3; 7 positions agree with TRBD1. The germline V gene encodes CDR1 SQVTM and CDR2 ANQGSEA. The CDR3 covers 14 residues. Germline trimming cut 6 bases from V and 6 bases from J; bases unmatched to any gene: 11. The CDR3 DNA follows: TGCAGCGTCCACCTACAGGGGCTGGTAAACACCATATATTTT. This gives the protein CSVHLQGLVNTIYF.

The CDR3 loop is CASTRRGAGANVLTF. CDR3 DNA sequence: TGTGCCAGCACCCGACGAGGAGCTGGGGCCAACGTCCTGACTTTC. This chain uses TRBV11-3 with TRBJ2-6; D unresolved. Germline lookup yields CDR1 SGHNT and CDR2 YENEEA. There are 15 residues in the CDR3. Trimming pared 7 bases from V and 2 bases from J, leaving 12 bases between.

This clone has just a few counts. The rearrangement uses TRBV20-1 and TRBJ1-2; D gene ambiguous. Germline loops: CDR1 DFQATT, CDR2 SNEGSKA (reference sequence). Trimming left V 6 bases short and J 6 bases short, with 11 bases between. The length of the CDR3 is 11 residues. This CDR3 is CSADWQNGYTF. The DNA for the CDR3 is TGCAGTGCGGACTGGCAGAATGGCTACACCTTC.

This clone was found once. J is TRBJ2-5 and V is TRBV4-1; TRBD2 aligns across 9 bases. Germline V gene sequence: CDR1 MGHRA, CDR2 YSYEKL. Trimming at V came to 1 base and at J to 1 base, leaving 4 bases not matched to a gene. The CDR3 has 16 residues. In DNA, the CDR3 is TGCGCCAGCAGCCAAGCGGATAGCGGGGGCCAAGAGACCCAGTACTTC. Protein sequence: CASSQADSGGQETQYF.

The rearrangement uses TRBV2 and TRBJ1-1, with D possibly TRBD1 on 6 matching bases. The CDR3 totals 15 residues. Germline assignment: CDR1 SNHLY and CDR2 FYNNEI. Trimming removed 1 base at V and 2 bases at J, with 11 bases between. The CDR3 protein is CASSEVRGRNTEAFF. The CDR3 bases are TGTGCCAGCAGTGAAGTCAGGGGTCGAAACACTGAAGCTTTCTTT.

The chain joins TRBV10-2 to TRBJ1-1; no firm D call. The V and J ends lost 9 bases and 1 base respectively, with 12 bases between them. Germline V gene sequence: CDR1 WSHSY, CDR2 SAAADI. This CDR3 comprises 13 residues. The CDR3 here is CARKAGENTEAFF. In DNA, the CDR3 is TGCGCCAGAAAGGCCGGAGAGAACACTGAAGCTTTCTTT.

This chain connects TRBV27 to TRBJ1-5; perhaps TRBD1 as D (6 bases). The germline V gene encodes CDR1 MNHEY and CDR2 SMNVEV (reference sequence). V was pared by 5 bases and J by 6 bases, with 11 bases between. The CDR3 runs 13 residues. The CDR3 here is CASSLYRAQPQHF. CDR3 nucleotide sequence: TGTGCCAGCAGTCTCTACAGGGCTCAGCCCCAGCATTTT.

This chain links TRBV11-3 with TRBJ1-6; D may be TRBD1 (5 bases). CDR3 length equals 14 residues. V was shortened by 2 bases and J by 6 bases, with 8 bases between the two germline ends. Germline V lookup: CDR1 SGHNT, CDR2 YENEEA. The CDR3 nucleotides read TGTGCCAGCAGCTTACAGGGCCTTAATTCACCCCTCCACTTT. Amino acids: CASSLQGLNSPLHF.

V is TRBV7-9 and J is TRBJ1-1; no firm D call. The V gene lost 5 bases and the J gene lost 5 bases, with 15 bases spanning the gap. The CDR3 covers 14 residues. Germline values: CDR1 SEHNR, CDR2 FQNEAQ (reference sequence). DNA for the CDR3: TGTGCCAGCAGCCCGTCGGGCGCGATAACTGAAGCTTTCTTT. Translating it yields CASSPSGAITEAFF.

The rearrangement uses TRBV7-2 and TRBJ2-6, with D perhaps matching TRBD1 (6 bases). The germline CDR1 and CDR2 sequences are SGHTA and FQGNSA. Trimming pared 2 bases from V and 2 bases from J, leaving 13 bases between. The CDR3 runs to 17 residues. Here the CDR3 DNA reads TGTGCCAGCAGCTTATCCACAGGGACCCCTGGGGCCAACGTCCTGACTTTC. Protein sequence: CASSLSTGTPGANVLTF.

The chain employs TRBV2 and TRBJ2-2; no clear D gene. CDR3 length: 13 amino acids. V lost 7 bases and J 0 bases, leaving 6 bases between the germline ends. Germline-derived CDR1 and CDR2 are SNHLY and FYNNEI. CDR3 sequence: CASTKANTGELFF. In DNA form, the CDR3 reads TGTGCCAGCACTAAAGCGAACACCGGGGAGCTGTTTTTT.

The chain has TRBV4-1 and TRBJ1-4, with a weak D call TRBD1 (5 bases). The CDR3 is 15 amino acids. Trimming removed 0 bases at V and 6 bases at J, with 11 bases between. Germline loops: CDR1 MGHRA, CDR2 YSYEKL. As DNA, the CDR3 is TGCGCCAGCAGCCAAGACAGGGCCTTATATGAAAAACTGTTTTTT. Residues: CASSQDRALYEKLFF.

The chain recombines TRBV27 with TRBJ2-7; D gene unclear. The V end lost 5 bases, the J end lost 1 base, and 15 bases lay between the germline ends. This CDR3 spans 15 amino acids. Germline CDR1 is MNHEY and CDR2 is SMNVEV (reference sequence). CDR3 region: CASSRVGSTSYEQYF. The CDR3 DNA reads TGTGCCAGCAGTCGAGTGGGTTCGACATCCTACGAGCAGTACTTC.

The chain is built from TRBV7-3 and TRBJ2-1, with D maybe TRBD1 (5 bases). Per germline, CDR1 SGHTA and CDR2 FQGTGA. Trimming took 5 bases from V and 4 from J, leaving 9 bases between them. CDR3 length equals 13 residues. CDR3 DNA sequence: TGTGCCAGCAGCCTCGACAGATACAATGAGCAGTTCTTC. Translating gives CASSLDRYNEQFF.

This chain joins TRBV3-1 (or the pseudogene TRBV3-2) and TRBJ2-7; D is ambiguous. The V end was cut by 1 base, the J end by 6 bases, with 7 bases between. This CDR3 has 12 residues. Germline values: CDR1 LGHDT, CDR2 YNNKEL (reference sequence). The DNA for the CDR3 is TGTGCCAGCAGCCAAGTAACCGGCGAGCAGTACTTC. The encoded protein is CASSQVTGEQYF.

As to this clone: The sample has other DNA sequences that encode this CDR3 too. V and J are TRBV9 and TRBJ2-7; TRBD1 matches 8 bases. Germline-derived CDR1 and CDR2 are SGDLS and YYNGEE. Trimming cost V 2 bases and J 3 bases; bases outside gene matches: 7. The CDR3 is 15 residues long. CDR3 coding DNA: TGTGCCAGCAGCGTGGCCGGGACAGGAGGCTACGAGCAGTACTTC. Translation gives CASSVAGTGGYEQYF.

This chain joins TRBV10-3 and TRBJ2-7; unclear D gene. This CDR3 is built from 15 residues. CDR1 and CDR2 (germline): ENHRY, SYGVKD. Trimming cost V 0 bases and J 0 bases, with 9 bases left between them. CDR3 residues: CAISESRANSYEQYF. Written as DNA, the CDR3 is TGTGCCATCAGTGAGTCTAGAGCCAACTCCTACGAGCAGTACTTC.

V and J are TRBV2 and TRBJ2-5; tentative D call: TRBD1 (5 bases). The CDR3 has 15 amino acids. V shed 3 bases and J shed 5 bases, with 16 bases lying between them. Germline values: CDR1 SNHLY, CDR2 FYNNEI. The CDR3 region is CASSDSTGRVETQYF. The CDR3 DNA reads as TGTGCCAGCAGTGACTCCACCGGCAGGGTTGAGACCCAGTACTTC.

This chain uses TRBV4-1 with TRBJ2-7; D is perhaps TRBD2 (5 bases). This CDR3 contains 17 residues. CDR1 and CDR2 (germline): MGHRA, YSYEKL. V dropped 0 bases and J dropped 0 bases, with 15 bases sitting between them. The CDR3 sequence: CASSQDPVDGGSYEQYF. CDR3 in DNA: TGCGCCAGCAGCCAAGATCCGGTGGACGGAGGCTCCTACGAGCAGTACTTC.

The rearrangement links TRBV7-9 to TRBJ1-2; D might be TRBD1 (5 bases). This CDR3 is built from 13 residues. CDR1 is SEHNR, CDR2 FQNEAQ, per germline (reference sequence). Trimming stripped 3 bases from V and 8 bases from J, with 13 bases between. Here the CDR3 DNA reads TGTGCCAGCAGCTTCGTGATTCAGGGCGGCTACACCTTC. Encoded protein: CASSFVIQGGYTF.

To note about this clone: The junction and the germline gene differ at one end; a read error may be behind it. CDR3 bases: TGCGCCAGCAGCTTGGCCGGGGGACGGGGTGTGAACTTC. This sequence encodes CASSLAGGRGVNF. This sequence joins TRBV5-1 and TRBJ2-5; D possibly corresponds to TRBD2 (6 bases). The V gene's germline CDR1 is SGHRS and CDR2 YFSETQ. This CDR3 contains 13 residues.

The chain has TRBV7-9 and TRBJ1-1, with 7 positions matching TRBD1. Looked up from germline, CDR1 is SEHNR and CDR2 is FQNEAQ (reference sequence). Trimming took 5 bases from V and 4 from J; bases not matched to a gene: 13. This CDR3 is 16 amino acids long. The CDR3 coding sequence is TGTGCCAGCAGCCCAGGCGGCCGACAGGGACTCACTGAAGCTTTCTTT. It codes for CASSPGGRQGLTEAFF.

This chain joins TRBV6-5 and TRBJ1-4, with D unresolved. V was shortened by 4 bases and J by 2 bases, with 8 bases between the two germline ends. CDR3 length: 14 residues. The germline V gene has CDR1 MNHEY and CDR2 SVGAGI. DNA of the CDR3: TGTGCCAGCAGTTTGACCGTTACTAATGAAAAACTGTTTTTT. The encoded protein is CASSLTVTNEKLFF.

The V call is TRBV3-1 (or the pseudogene TRBV3-2), the J call TRBJ1-1, with D possibly matching TRBD1 (6 bases). CDR1 LGHDT and CDR2 YNNKEL come from the germline V gene (reference sequence). Trimming pared 2 bases from V and 0 bases from J, leaving 10 bases between. There are 15 residues in the CDR3. The CDR3 loop is CASSQRDNMNTEAFF. The CDR3 DNA reads as TGTGCCAGCAGCCAAAGGGACAACATGAACACTGAAGCTTTCTTT.

The chain recombines TRBV6-5 with TRBJ1-5; D possibly corresponds to TRBD1 (6 bases). The CDR3 length is 11 residues. V gave up 2 bases and J gave up 11 bases, with 7 bases separating them. Germline CDR1 and CDR2: MNHEY and SVGAGI. The CDR3 DNA reads TGTGCCAGCAGTTACAGGGGGGCCCAGCATTTT. Protein: CASSYRGAQHF.